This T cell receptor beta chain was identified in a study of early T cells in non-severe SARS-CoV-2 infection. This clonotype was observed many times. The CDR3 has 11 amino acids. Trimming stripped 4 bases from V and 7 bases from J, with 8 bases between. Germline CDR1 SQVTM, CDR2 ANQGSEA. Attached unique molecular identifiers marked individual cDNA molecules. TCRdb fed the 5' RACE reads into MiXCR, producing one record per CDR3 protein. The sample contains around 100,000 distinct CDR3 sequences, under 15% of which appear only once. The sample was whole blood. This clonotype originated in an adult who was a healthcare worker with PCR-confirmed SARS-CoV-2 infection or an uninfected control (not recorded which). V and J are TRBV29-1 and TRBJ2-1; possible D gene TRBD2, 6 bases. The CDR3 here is CSVGLVNEQFF. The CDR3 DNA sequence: TGCAGCGTTGGACTAGTGAATGAGCAGTTCTTC.